This T cell receptor beta chain was found in a study of identical twins. Study-level results: For cord blood, abundant beta clonotypes had fewer insertions, unlike memory repertoires, which showed none. Researchers caution that invariant MAIT and iNKT cells could partly confound zero-insertion analyses.

TCRdb redid the calling of the 5' RACE reads with MiXCR, one entry per CDR3 protein. This table has 200,000 to 300,000 distinct CDR3 sequences, approximately 10% appearing once. The germline V gene encodes CDR1 SGHRS and CDR2 YFSETQ. V was clipped by 0 bases and J by 5 bases, with 17 bases between them. CDR3 length: 16 amino acids. The sample holds many counts of this clonotype. Its antigen is not identified. This sequence joins TRBV5-1 and TRBJ1-1; D is possibly TRBD1 (6 bases). The sequence came from a man aged 45-65 years in good health. The sequencing input was memory T cells sorted from blood. The CDR3 DNA reads TGCGCCAGCAGCTTGGTTGGACAGAAGAAGAATACTGAAGCTTTCTTT. It specifies CASSLVGQKKNTEAFF.